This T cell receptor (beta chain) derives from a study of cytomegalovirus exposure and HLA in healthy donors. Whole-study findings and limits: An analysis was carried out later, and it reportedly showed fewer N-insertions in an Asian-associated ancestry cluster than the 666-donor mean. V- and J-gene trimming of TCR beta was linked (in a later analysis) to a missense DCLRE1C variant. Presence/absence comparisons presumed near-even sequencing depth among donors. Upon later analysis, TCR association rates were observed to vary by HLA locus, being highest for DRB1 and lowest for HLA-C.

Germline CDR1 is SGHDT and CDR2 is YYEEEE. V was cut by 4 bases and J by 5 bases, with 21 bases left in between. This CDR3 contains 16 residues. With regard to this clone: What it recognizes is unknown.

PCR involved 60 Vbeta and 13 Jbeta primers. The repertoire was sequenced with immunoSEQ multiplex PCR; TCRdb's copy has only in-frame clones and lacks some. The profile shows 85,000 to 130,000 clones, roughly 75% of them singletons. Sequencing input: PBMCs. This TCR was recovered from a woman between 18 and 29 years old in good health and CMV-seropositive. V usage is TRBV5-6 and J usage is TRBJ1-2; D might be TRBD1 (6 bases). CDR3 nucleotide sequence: TGTGCCAGCAGCCCAAAATACAGGGTAAAAGAGTATGGCTACACCTTC. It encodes CASSPKYRVKEYGYTF.